This TCR beta chain is drawn from a study of blood T cells in healthy people across ages. Study-wide findings and caveats: Not knowing donor CMV status may have confounded expanded clonotype changes.

The CDR3 covers 15 residues. Per the germline V gene, CDR1 is DFQATT and CDR2 is SNEGSKA (reference sequence). V was shortened by 3 bases and J by 0 bases, with 9 bases between the two germline ends. This clonotype appeared a few times. Its antigen is not identified. Primed by a sample-barcoded 5' primer and a J-beta primer mix, a second PCR proceeded for 7 to 11 cycles. Each of the cDNA molecules was tagged by a template-switch adaptor with 12 random nucleotides. TCRdb analysed the 5' RACE reads with MiXCR anew, one entry per CDR3 protein. In the table there are 1.4 million or so distinct CDR3 sequences, about 42% of which are singletons.

The TCR originated in a woman younger than 35 in good health. The gene calls are TRBV20-1 and TRBJ1-6; D may be TRBD1 (5 bases). The sample was blood. The CDR3 DNA reads TGCAGTGCTAGCCGGGGGAGCTCCTATAATTCACCCCTCCACTTT. It specifies CSASRGSSYNSPLHF.